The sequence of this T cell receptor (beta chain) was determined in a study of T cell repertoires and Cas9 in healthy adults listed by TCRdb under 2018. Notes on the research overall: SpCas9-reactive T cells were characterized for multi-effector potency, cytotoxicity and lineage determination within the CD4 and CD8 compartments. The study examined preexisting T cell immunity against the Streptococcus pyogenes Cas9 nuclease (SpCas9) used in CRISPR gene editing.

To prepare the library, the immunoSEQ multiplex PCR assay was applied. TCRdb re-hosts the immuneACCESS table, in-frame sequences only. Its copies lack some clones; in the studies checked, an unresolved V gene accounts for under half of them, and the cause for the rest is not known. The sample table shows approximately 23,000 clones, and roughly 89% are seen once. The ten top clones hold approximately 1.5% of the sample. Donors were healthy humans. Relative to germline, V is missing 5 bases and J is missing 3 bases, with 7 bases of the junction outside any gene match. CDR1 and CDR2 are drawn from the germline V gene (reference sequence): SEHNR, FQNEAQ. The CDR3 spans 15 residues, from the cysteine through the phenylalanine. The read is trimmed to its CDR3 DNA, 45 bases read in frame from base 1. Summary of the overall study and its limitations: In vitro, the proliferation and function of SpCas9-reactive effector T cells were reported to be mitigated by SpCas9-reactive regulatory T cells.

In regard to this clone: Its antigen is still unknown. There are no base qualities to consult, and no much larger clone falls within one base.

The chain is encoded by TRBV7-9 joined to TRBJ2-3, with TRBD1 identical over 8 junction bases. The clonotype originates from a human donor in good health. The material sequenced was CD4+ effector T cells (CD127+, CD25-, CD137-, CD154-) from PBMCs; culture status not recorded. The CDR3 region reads CASSPRQGYTDTQYF. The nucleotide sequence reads TGTGCCAGCAGCCCCAGACAGGGGTATACAGATACGCAGTATTTT.